This T cell receptor (beta chain) was documented in a study of technical replicates of blood from a handful of donors. Repertoires were generated with immunoSEQ multiplex PCR, while TCRdb's copy carries only in-frame clones and drops some. This sample has approximately 52,000 clones, with around 84% found just once. Germline V gives CDR1 SQVTM, CDR2 ANQGSEA. The CDR3 runs to 11 residues. V gave up 7 bases and J gave up 10 bases, with 15 bases separating them. The chain joins TRBV29-1 to TRBJ2-3; unclear D gene. The sequenced sample consisted of PBMCs. The sequence was collected from a human donor in good health. Some clones in this sample may be carry-over from other donors' samples. The CDR3 reads CSASVEKPQYF. The DNA for the CDR3 is TGCAGCGCCTCGGTTGAGAAACCGCAGTATTTT.